A selection of T cell receptor beta chains follows, all from one sample in a study of PD-1 blockade in classical Hodgkin lymphoma. This table comes from immunoSEQ multiplex PCR, and its TCRdb copy is limited to in-frame clones, with some not included. The data hold over 75,000 clones, with 75% to 95% observed a single time. This specimen consisted of peripheral blood mononuclear cells (PBMCs), obtained before the fourth cycle of nivolumab. The receptors shown here come from a human donor with classical Hodgkin lymphoma. CDR3s include the opening cysteine and the closing phenylalanine or tryptophan. A D gene is named only where the DNA matches it firmly. Only part of the rows carry a size: once, few, many, or a class if the clone is expanded.

D gene	V gene	clone size	J gene	CDR3 protein	CDR3 DNA
.	TRBV19	.	TRBJ2-5	CASSVGGTSIETQYF	TGTGCCAGTAGTGTCGGGGGGACATCGATAGAGACCCAGTACTTC
TRBD1	TRBV5-1	.	TRBJ2-2	CASSRTGGANTGELFF	TGCGCCAGCAGCAGGACAGGGGGCGCGAACACCGGGGAGCTGTTTTTT
.	TRBV7-9	.	TRBJ2-1	CASSLVADNEQFF	TGTGCCAGCAGCTTAGTTGCCGACAATGAGCAGTTCTTC
.	TRBV19	.	TRBJ1-4	CASSIDEKLFF	TGTGCCAGTAGTATAGATGAAAAACTGTTTTTT
.	TRBV7-9	.	TRBJ1-4	CASSLVTNEKLFF	TGTGCCAGCAGCTTAGTAACTAATGAAAAACTGTTTTTT
.	TRBV19	.	TRBJ1-2	CASSIRVGNYGYTF	TGTGCCAGTAGTATTAGGGTGGGGAACTATGGCTACACCTTC
.	TRBV27	.	TRBJ1-2	CASSSAGLEGYTF	TGTGCCAGCAGTTCAGCAGGATTGGAAGGCTACACCTTC
TRBD1	TRBV7-6	.	TRBJ1-4	CASSAGQVANEKLFF	TGTGCCAGCAGCGCTGGACAGGTAGCTAATGAAAAACTGTTTTTT
TRBD1	TRBV10-3	few	TRBJ2-7	CAISDLDDGTGDEQYF	TGTGCCATCAGTGATTTGGACGACGGGACAGGTGACGAGCAGTACTTC
.	TRBV30	.	TRBJ1-2	CAWSEGTDYGYTF	TGTGCCTGGAGTGAAGGGACGGACTATGGCTACACCTTC
.	TRBV6-1	.	TRBJ1-5	CASSEWGEDSNQPQHF	TGTGCCAGCAGTGAATGGGGGGAGGACAGCAATCAGCCCCAGCATTTT
.	TRBV10-3	few	TRBJ1-1	CASHRGGGLNSEAFF	TGTGCCAGCCACCGGGGCGGGGGGCTTAACTCTGAAGCTTTCTTT
.	TRBV6-6	.	TRBJ2-7	CASSYLDGSSYEQYF	TGTGCCAGCAGTTACCTGGATGGTAGCTCCTACGAGCAGTACTTC
.	TRBV27	.	TRBJ2-7	CASSLGLGTYEQYF	TGTGCCAGCAGTTTAGGTCTGGGGACCTACGAGCAGTACTTC
.	TRBV6-1	.	TRBJ2-7	CASRDLPWFEQYF	TGTGCCAGCAGAGACCTCCCTTGGTTCGAGCAGTACTTC
.	TRBV2	.	TRBJ1-5	CASSTGAYQPQHF	TGTGCCAGCAGTACCGGGGCTTATCAGCCCCAGCATTTT
.	TRBV18	.	TRBJ1-3	CASSPPDGTSVGNTIYF	TGTGCCAGCTCACCACCGGACGGTACCTCTGTTGGAAACACCATATATTTT
.	TRBV11-3	.	TRBJ2-3	CASSNRGVGTDTQYF	TGTGCCAGCAGCAACCGCGGGGTAGGGACAGATACGCAGTATTTT
.	TRBV30	.	TRBJ1-1	CAWTLGSTEAFF	TGTGCCTGGACTCTGGGATCCACTGAAGCTTTCTTT
.	TRBV2	few	TRBJ2-2	CASATNTGELFF	TGTGCCAGCGCGACCAACACCGGGGAGCTGTTTTTT
.	TRBV5-6	.	TRBJ1-1	CASSLGGKPEAFF	TGTGCCAGCAGCTTGGGGGGGAAGCCTGAAGCTTTCTTT
.	TRBV7-6	.	TRBJ2-5	CASSLVRGGETQYF	TGTGCCAGCAGCCTAGTCAGGGGGGGGGAGACCCAGTACTTC
.	TRBV11-3	.	TRBJ2-1	CASSSLYNEQFF	TGTGCCAGCAGCTCACTCTACAATGAGCAGTTCTTC
.	TRBV28	.	TRBJ1-3	CASSYLGSGNTIYF	TGTGCCAGCAGTTATTTGGGCTCTGGAAACACCATATATTTT
TRBD1	TRBV10-3	.	TRBJ1-2	CAISEPGTGGLYGYTF	TGTGCCATCAGTGAACCCGGGACAGGGGGCCTCTATGGCTACACCTTC
TRBD2	TRBV6-6	.	TRBJ2-1	CASSYSLAGVYNEQFF	TGTGCCAGCAGTTACTCACTAGCGGGCGTATACAATGAGCAGTTCTTC
TRBD1	TRBV5-1	.	TRBJ1-2	CASSLGDSRGHGYTF	TGCGCCAGCAGCTTGGGGGACAGTCGGGGTCATGGCTACACCTTC
.	TRBV5-1	.	TRBJ2-3	CASSLVDRSTDTQYF	TGCGCCAGCAGCTTGGTCGACAGGTCCACAGATACGCAGTATTTT
.	TRBV7-2	.	TRBJ1-2	CASSGRSYGYTF	TGTGCCAGCAGCGGGAGGAGTTATGGCTACACCTTC
TRBD1	TRBV15	.	TRBJ1-5	CATSNKGAGNQPQHF	TGTGCCACCAGCAATAAGGGGGCTGGCAATCAGCCCCAGCATTTT
.	TRBV7-9	.	TRBJ2-5	CASSPGAQETQYF	TGTGCCAGCAGCCCAGGGGCCCAAGAGACCCAGTACTTC
.	TRBV30	.	TRBJ1-2	CAWSVQAGAGYTF	TGTGCCTGGAGTGTCCAGGCGGGTGCTGGCTACACCTTC